Below, one T cell receptor beta chain is given with its context. Authors' analysis steps: Estimation of nucleated cell counts relied on the amplification of reference gene primers. Only in-frame clones appear in the TCRdb table, and some are missing; sequencing was by immunoSEQ multiplex PCR. V, J and clone size derive from that table, while D and trimming were established from the DNA sequence. The sample holds more than 85,000 clones, under 90% seen once. V was shortened by 5 bases and J by 8 bases, with 12 bases between the two germline ends. The CDR3 has 13 amino acids. Germline V gene data show CDR1 as KGHDR and CDR2 as SFDVKD. The sample originates from a study of blood T cell repertoires in COVID-19. About the research overall: The United States, Italy and Spain were the sources of the acute and convalescent COVID-19 samples. In each case, the material was cDNA or gDNA derived from T cells, B-cell-depleted T cells, or PBMCs.

This TCR was recovered from an elderly man with acute or convalescent COVID-19. The gene calls are TRBV24-1 and TRBJ2-1; weak D call: TRBD1 (5 bases). The sample taken for sequencing was peripheral blood. CDR3 loop: CATSVQGGDEQFF. The CDR3, as DNA: TGTGCCACCAGTGTCCAGGGCGGTGATGAGCAGTTCTTC.